The 10 T cell receptor beta chains reported below all come from one sample, sequenced in a study of blood T cell repertoires in COVID-19. Profiled with immunoSEQ multiplex PCR; TCRdb holds only in-frame clones, not every one. The sample lists under 250,000 clones; around 91% were seen once. Sample: PBMCs or T cells enriched from blood (not recorded which). These receptors all stem from a woman aged 18-35 years in a cohort exposed to, infected with or recovered from COVID-19 (not recorded which).

This chain connects TRBV28 to TRBJ2-7; TRBD1 aligns across 8 bases. CDR3 length: 15 residues. J was trimmed by 4 bases and V by 4 bases; bases with no gene match: 9. From germline, CDR1 is MDHEN and CDR2 SYDVKM. The CDR3 is CASSYPGQAIYEQYF. For the CDR3, the DNA is TGTGCCAGCAGTTACCCGGGACAGGCGATATACGAGCAGTACTTC.

This clone has only one observation. The chain links TRBV6-5 to TRBJ1-1; maybe TRBD1 (5 bases). This CDR3 comprises 16 residues. Germline CDR1 MNHEY, CDR2 SVGAGI. V lost 0 bases and J lost 0, with 11 bases in between. CDR3 protein: CASSYSTEPMNTEAFF. The CDR3 DNA is TGTGCCAGCAGTTACTCGACAGAGCCTATGAACACTGAAGCTTTCTTT.

In nucleotides, the CDR3 is TGTGCCAGTAGTCGGGGGACTACCACAGATACGCAGTATTTT. Amino acids: CASSRGTTTDTQYF. V and J are TRBV19 and TRBJ2-3; 7 bases are a match to TRBD2. CDR3 length equals 14 residues. V lost 5 bases to trimming and J lost 2 bases; unmatched junction nucleotides: 4. Per the germline V gene, CDR1 is LNHDA and CDR2 is SQIVND (reference sequence).

This clone appeared once. This rearrangement joins TRBV4-1 to TRBJ1-6; D is undetermined. This CDR3 spans 14 amino acids. V lost 9 bases to trimming and J lost 5 bases, with 14 bases between them. Germline CDR1 is MGHRA and CDR2 is YSYEKL. The CDR3 coding sequence is TGCGCCAGTCGGACGACGGGAAATAATTCACCCCTCCACTTT. This sequence encodes CASRTTGNNSPLHF.

The chain recombines TRBV5-8 with TRBJ1-1; 8 bases match TRBD1. Germline values: CDR1 SGHTS, CDR2 YDEGEE. The CDR3 runs 17 residues. V dropped 1 base and J dropped 4; count of bases not matched to a gene: 12. CDR3 sequence reads: CASSLFSGTGLPTEAFF. The CDR3 nucleotides are TGTGCCAGCAGCTTGTTTTCCGGGACAGGACTCCCCACTGAAGCTTTCTTT.

The chain combines TRBV21-1 with TRBJ2-5; the table gives TRBD2 as D, unverified against the DNA. TRBV21-1 is an annotated pseudogene. The CDR3 runs 17 residues. The CDR3 nucleotides are TGTGCCAGCAGCAGGAACGGACTAGCGGGGAACCAAGAGACCCAGTACTTC. It translates to CASSRNGLAGNQETQYF.

The chain links TRBV19 to TRBJ1-5; tentatively, D is TRBD1 (5 bases). The V gene's germline CDR1 is LNHDA and CDR2 SQIVND (reference sequence). Deletions cut 4 bases from V and 5 bases from J, with 18 bases between. The CDR3 covers 16 residues. Here the CDR3 reads CASSSISDREHQPQHF. The CDR3 coding sequence is TGTGCCAGTAGTAGTATTAGTGACAGAGAGCATCAGCCCCAGCATTTT.

CDR3 DNA: TGTGCCAGCATGCCTGACAGGGCGAACACTGAAGCTTTCTTT. It yields the protein CASMPDRANTEAFF. This chain uses TRBV7-9 with TRBJ1-1, with 7 nucleotides matching TRBD1. This CDR3 is built from 14 residues. Trimming at V came to 7 bases and at J to 1 base, leaving 6 bases not matched to a gene. CDR1 is SEHNR, CDR2 FQNEAQ, per germline (reference sequence).

The rearrangement uses TRBV5-1 and TRBJ1-2; 10 nucleotides match TRBD1. From germline, CDR1 is SGHRS and CDR2 YFSETQ. The CDR3 length is 17 residues. Trimming removed 4 bases from V and 3 bases from J; junction bases left unmatched: 12. The CDR3, as DNA: TGCGCCAGCAGCCCAGGACAGGGGGGGCCTTCGGACTATGGCTACACCTTC. This translates into CASSPGQGGPSDYGYTF.

This chain links TRBV28 with TRBJ2-7; D perhaps matches TRBD1 (6 bases). V was pared by 2 bases and J by 3 bases, with 14 bases between. This CDR3 has 15 amino acids. Germline values: CDR1 MDHEN, CDR2 SYDVKM. The DNA for the CDR3 is TGTGCCAGCAGTTTAGGGGGCCGCGAGGACTACGAGCAGTACTTC. Translation: CASSLGGREDYEQYF.